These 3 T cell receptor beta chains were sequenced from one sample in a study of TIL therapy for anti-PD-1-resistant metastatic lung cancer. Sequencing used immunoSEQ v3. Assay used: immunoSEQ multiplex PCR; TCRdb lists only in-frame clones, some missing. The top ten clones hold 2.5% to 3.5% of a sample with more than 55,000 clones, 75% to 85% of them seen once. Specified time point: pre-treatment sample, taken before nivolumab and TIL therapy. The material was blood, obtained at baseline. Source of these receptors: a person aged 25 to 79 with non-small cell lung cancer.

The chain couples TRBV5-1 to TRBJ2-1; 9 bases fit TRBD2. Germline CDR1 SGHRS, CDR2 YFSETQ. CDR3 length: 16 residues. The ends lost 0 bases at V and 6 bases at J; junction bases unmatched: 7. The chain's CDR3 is CASSLGLAGSGNEQFF. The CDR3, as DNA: TGCGCCAGCAGCTTGGGGCTAGCGGGGTCGGGCAATGAGCAGTTCTTC.

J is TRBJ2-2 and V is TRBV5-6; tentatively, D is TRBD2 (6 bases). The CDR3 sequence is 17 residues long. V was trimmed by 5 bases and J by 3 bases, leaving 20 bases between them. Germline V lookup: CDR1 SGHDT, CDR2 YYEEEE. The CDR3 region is CASSLGLSRQDTGELFF. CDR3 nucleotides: TGTGCCAGCAGTCTGGGACTTTCCAGGCAGGACACCGGGGAGCTGTTTTTT.

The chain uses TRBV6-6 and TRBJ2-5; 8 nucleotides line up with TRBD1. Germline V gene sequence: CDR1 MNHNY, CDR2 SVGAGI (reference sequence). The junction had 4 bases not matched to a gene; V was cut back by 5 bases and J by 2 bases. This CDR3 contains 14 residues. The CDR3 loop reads CASSNHRGQETQYF. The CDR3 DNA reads TGTGCCAGCAGTAACCACAGGGGGCAAGAGACCCAGTACTTC.